The T cell receptor (beta chain) under discussion was sequenced for a study of CD8 T cells in ankylosing spondylitis (dated by TCRdb to the late 2010s). For context, the study as a whole: To find TCR variants linked to disease, the study profiled T cell receptor beta repertoires in ankylosing spondylitis patients and healthy donors. In total, the full study cohort was made up of about 110 healthy donors and about two dozen ankylosing spondylitis patients. Peripheral blood was sampled, and synovial fluid was additionally collected from ankylosing spondylitis patients.

Findings and caveats that apply to the study as a whole: The disease-linked clones had a CD8+ phenotype and were found at relatively low frequencies in peripheral blood. The disease-linked clones were reported as significantly enriched in matched synovial fluid samples from ankylosing spondylitis patients. Some of the motif variants had been reported before in the synovial fluid and blood of reactive arthritis patients, a finding that suggests common disease-initiation mechanisms. Blood from ankylosing spondylitis patients appeared to be characterized by a TCR beta motif composed of about 8 highly homologous amino acid variants.

The trim is 1 base for V and 0 bases for J, with a gap of 10 bases between the germline ends. Per the germline V gene, KGHSH is the CDR1 and LQKENI is the CDR2. Inclusive of the bounding cysteine and phenylalanine, the CDR3 is 16 residues long. The retained sequence is limited to the CDR3, 48 bases, with the frame set at the first base. This clonotype has at least ten counts. Its antigen has not been determined. Base qualities are not recorded, but no much larger clone differs from it by a single base. The sequencing machine was an Illumina HiSeq 2500. Quantitative 5'-RACE with molecular barcodes was used to prepare TCR beta libraries. For the original study's pipeline: To identify disease-linked TCR variants, a new computational method was used, one built on a probabilistic model of VDJ rearrangement. TCRdb cleaned the public reads at Q25 with fastp, built clones with MiXCR and kept in-frame beta chains. CDR3 protein duplicates are merged, each entry listing the most common genes and DNA. None of the V and J calls come from the authors' own analysis; TCRdb made them. In this sample the table shows 250,000 to 300,000 distinct CDR3 sequences, 15% to 20% of which occur a single time. Around a third of the sample is held by the ten biggest clonotypes.

The TCR sequence derives from a male donor with ankylosing spondylitis or in good health (not recorded which). Sequenced sample: blood, either unsorted or a sorted T cell fraction (not recorded which). Recombination joined TRBV18 with TRBJ2-1; D gene: possibly TRBD2, on 6 matching bases. The CDR3 has the sequence CASSPLAASSYNEQFF. The nucleotides are TGTGCCAGCTCACCACTAGCGGCGAGCTCCTACAATGAGCAGTTCTTC.